This T cell receptor (beta chain) was captured in a study of early T cells in non-severe SARS-CoV-2 infection. Whole-study context: Sequencing of unsorted whole blood was done on bulk RNA, leaving chains unpaired. Study-wide findings and caveats: VDJdb matching favored anti-spike CD8 responses, missing private and CD4 specificities.

Note on this clonotype: As yet, its antigen is unknown.

Individual cDNA molecules were tagged with unique molecular identifiers, the study reported. TCRdb passed the 5' RACE reads through MiXCR, listing each CDR3 protein once. The table records tens of thousands of distinct CDR3 sequences, roughly 12% of them present only once. This CDR3 contains 14 residues. The V end was cut by 4 bases, the J end by 6 bases, with 12 bases between. The germline CDR1 and CDR2 sequences are SNHLY and FYNNEI. J is TRBJ2-2 and V is TRBV2; TRBD1 is a possible D gene (6 bases). This TCR was sampled from an adult who was a healthcare worker with PCR-confirmed SARS-CoV-2 infection or an uninfected control (not recorded which). Sequencing input: whole blood. The CDR3 sequence: CASSVTGLAGELFF. DNA of the CDR3: TGTGCCAGCAGTGTAACAGGGTTGGCCGGGGAGCTGTTTTTT.